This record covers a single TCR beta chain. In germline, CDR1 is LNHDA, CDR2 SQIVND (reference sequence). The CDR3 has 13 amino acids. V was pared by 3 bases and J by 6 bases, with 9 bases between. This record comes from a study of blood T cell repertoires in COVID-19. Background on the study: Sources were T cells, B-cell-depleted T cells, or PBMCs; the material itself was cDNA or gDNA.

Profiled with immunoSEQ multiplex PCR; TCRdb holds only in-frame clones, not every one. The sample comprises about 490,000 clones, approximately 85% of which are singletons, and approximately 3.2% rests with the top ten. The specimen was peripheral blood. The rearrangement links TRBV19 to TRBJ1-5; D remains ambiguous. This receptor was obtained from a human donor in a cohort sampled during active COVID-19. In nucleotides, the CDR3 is TGTGCCAGTAGTATCAGTGGAGGTCAGCCCCAGCATTTT. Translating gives CASSISGGQPQHF.